Sequencing of this T cell receptor (beta chain) was carried out in a study of T cell changes during pregnancy in multiple sclerosis. Measured with immunoSEQ multiplex PCR; TCRdb has only the in-frame clones, and not every one. The data show tens of thousands of clones, 91% seen once. Germline V gene lookup returns CDR1 SGHRS and CDR2 YFSETQ. The germline V and J ends were trimmed by 7 bases and 3 bases, with 7 bases remaining between them. CDR3 size: 12 residues. The sequence was collected from a female donor in good health, enrolled as a control in a pregnancy study. This specimen consisted of peripheral blood, obtained in the third trimester of pregnancy. This rearrangement joins TRBV5-1 to TRBJ1-4; D unclear. The CDR3 DNA sequence: TGCGCCAGCGGGGAGGCTAATGAAAAACTGTTTTTT. Translated: CASGEANEKLFF.